The 13 T cell receptor beta chains reported below all come from one sample, sequenced in a study of blood T cell repertoires in COVID-19. Generated by immunoSEQ multiplex PCR, the TCRdb table keeps only in-frame clones and is missing some. The table lists roughly 200,000 clones, roughly 90% of them singletons. Material: peripheral blood. These receptors came from a man in his forties or fifties with acute or convalescent COVID-19.

The chain joins TRBV5-1 to TRBJ2-2; 8 bases align to TRBD1. From germline, CDR1 is SGHRS and CDR2 YFSETQ. Trimming at V came to 4 bases and at J to 4 bases, leaving 6 bases not matched to a gene. CDR3 size: 15 residues. The CDR3 here is CASSAGTGGTGELFF. CDR3 nucleotides: TGCGCCAGCAGCGCCGGGACAGGAGGCACCGGGGAGCTGTTTTTT.

The V call is TRBV4-1, the J call TRBJ2-1; 9 positions agree with TRBD1. Trimming took 3 bases from V and 4 from J; bases not matched to a gene: 4. This CDR3 is built from 15 residues. Germline CDR1 is MGHRA and CDR2 is YSYEKL. The CDR3 reads CASSQRTGEYNEQFF. CDR3 DNA sequence: TGCGCCAGCAGCCAGCGGACAGGGGAGTACAATGAGCAGTTCTTC.

The chain combines TRBV4-1 with TRBJ1-2; no clear D. This CDR3 region has 14 residues. Trimming stripped 0 bases from V and 0 bases from J, with 5 bases between. Germline-derived CDR1 and CDR2 are MGHRA and YSYEKL. CDR3 sequence (DNA): TGCGCCAGCAGCCAAGATTCTGCTAACTATGGCTACACCTTC. This encodes CASSQDSANYGYTF.

V and J are TRBV29-1 and TRBJ1-1; D not certain. The length of the CDR3 is 14 residues. Germline CDR1 is SQVTM and CDR2 is ANQGSEA. The V gene lost 1 base and the J gene lost 2 bases, with 11 bases spanning the gap. The CDR3 region has the DNA TGCAGCGTTGAAGTCGGCAGGCTTAACACTGAAGCTTTCTTT. This codes for CSVEVGRLNTEAFF.

The rearrangement uses TRBV2 and TRBJ2-3, with 13 bases lining up with TRBD2. This CDR3 region has 15 residues. Germline V gene data show CDR1 as SNHLY and CDR2 as FYNNEI. V lost 3 bases, J lost 6 bases, and 3 bases stayed unmatched. The CDR3 loop is CASSDTGLAGDTQYF. CDR3 sequence (DNA): TGTGCCAGCAGTGATACGGGACTAGCGGGGGATACGCAGTATTTT.

This sequence joins TRBV12-3 or TRBV12-4 and TRBJ1-1, with D possibly TRBD1 on 6 matching bases. The CDR3 is 13 residues long. V lost 2 bases and J lost 5, with 9 bases in between. CDR3 DNA sequence: TGTGCCAGCAGTTTAATTAGGGGGACTGAAGCTTTCTTT. Translation: CASSLIRGTEAFF.

This clone has just one count. For the CDR3, the DNA is TGTGCCAGCAGTTTGGGCCTTGGAAACACCATATATTTT. Translated, it gives CASSLGLGNTIYF. The chain has TRBV12-3 or TRBV12-4 and TRBJ1-3; no clear D gene. Deletions cut 3 bases from V and 3 bases from J, with 6 bases between. The CDR3 consists of 13 residues.

This clone was seen once. The chain has TRBV9 and TRBJ1-2; TRBD1 might be the D (5 bases). CDR3 size: 14 residues. The V end lost 0 bases, the J end lost 8 bases, and 14 bases lay between the germline ends. Germline V lookup: CDR1 SGDLS, CDR2 YYNGEE. The CDR3 reads CASSVGGDPRGYTF. CDR3 bases: TGTGCCAGCAGCGTAGGGGGGGACCCTAGGGGCTACACCTTC.

This sequence joins TRBV19 and TRBJ1-5; the match to TRBD1 covers 7 bases. V lost 5 bases, J lost 7 bases, and 14 bases stayed unmatched. This CDR3 has 16 residues. Germline CDR1 is LNHDA and CDR2 is SQIVND (reference sequence). The CDR3: CASSVFRQGGGQPQHF. Here the CDR3 DNA reads TGTGCCAGTAGTGTTTTCCGACAGGGCGGAGGGCAGCCCCAGCATTTT.

The chain recombines TRBV9 with TRBJ2-1, with 9 bases lining up with TRBD1. The CDR3 has 18 amino acids. The trim removed 0 bases at V and 8 bases at J, leaving 15 bases unmatched. CDR1 is SGDLS, CDR2 YYNGEE, per germline. CDR3: CASSVVPNRDRVIDEQFF. CDR3 DNA sequence: TGTGCCAGCAGCGTAGTACCTAACCGGGACAGGGTTATTGATGAGCAGTTCTTC.

This chain's CDR3 is CASSLRGASNQPQHF. Written as DNA, the CDR3 is TGTGCCAGCAGCTTACGGGGGGCTAGCAATCAGCCCCAGCATTTT. The chain uses TRBV5-6 and TRBJ1-5; TRBD1 is a possible D gene (6 bases). From germline, CDR1 is SGHDT and CDR2 YYEEEE. Deletions cut 2 bases from V and 0 bases from J, with 9 bases between. The CDR3 spans 15 residues.

The chain links TRBV18 to TRBJ1-1; the match to TRBD1 covers 7 bases. The CDR3 loop spans 14 amino acids. The germline CDR1 and CDR2 sequences are KGHSH and LQKENI. V lost 0 bases, J lost 8 bases, and 6 bases stayed unmatched. The CDR3 sequence is CASSPPTGTAEAFF. CDR3 DNA: TGTGCCAGCTCACCACCTACCGGGACAGCCGAAGCTTTCTTT.

This clone has more than one count but fewer than ten. This sequence joins TRBV5-5 and TRBJ1-1; 9 nucleotides agree with TRBD1. Germline lookup yields CDR1 SGHKS and CDR2 YYEKEE (reference sequence). The CDR3 sequence is 15 residues long. V shed 6 bases, J shed 3 bases, and the junction held 9 bases outside the gene matches. CDR3 in amino acids: CASIPPRTGDTEAFF. The CDR3 DNA sequence: TGTGCCAGCATCCCCCCAAGGACAGGGGACACTGAAGCTTTCTTT.